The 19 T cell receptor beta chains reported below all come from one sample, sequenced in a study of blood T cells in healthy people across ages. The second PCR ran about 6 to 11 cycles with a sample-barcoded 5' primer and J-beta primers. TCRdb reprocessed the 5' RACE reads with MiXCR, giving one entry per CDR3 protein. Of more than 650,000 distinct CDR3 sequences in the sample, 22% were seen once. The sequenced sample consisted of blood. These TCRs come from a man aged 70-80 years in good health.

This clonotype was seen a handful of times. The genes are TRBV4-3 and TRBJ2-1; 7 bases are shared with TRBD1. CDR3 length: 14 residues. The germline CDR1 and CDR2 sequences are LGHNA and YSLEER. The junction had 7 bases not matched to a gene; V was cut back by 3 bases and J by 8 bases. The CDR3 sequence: CASSQTTGVDEQFF. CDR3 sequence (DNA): TGCGCCAGCAGCCAGACAACAGGGGTCGATGAGCAGTTCTTC.

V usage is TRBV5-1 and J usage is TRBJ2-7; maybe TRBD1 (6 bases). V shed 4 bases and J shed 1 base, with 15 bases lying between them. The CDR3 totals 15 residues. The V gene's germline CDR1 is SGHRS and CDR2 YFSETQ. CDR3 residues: CASSRTGPNSYEQYF. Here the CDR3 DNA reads TGCGCCAGCAGCCGCACAGGGCCAAATTCCTACGAGCAGTACTTC.

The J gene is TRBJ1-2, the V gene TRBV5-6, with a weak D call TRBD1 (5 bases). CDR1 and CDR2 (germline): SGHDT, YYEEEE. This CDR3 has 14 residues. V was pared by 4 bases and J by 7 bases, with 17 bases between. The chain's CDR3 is CASSPVRGDSGYTF. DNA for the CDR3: TGTGCCAGCAGCCCGGTGAGAGGGGATAGTGGCTACACCTTC.

CDR3 in amino acids: CSVVGAIGAFF. The CDR3 DNA reads TGCAGCGTTGTGGGGGCAATTGGGGCTTTCTTT. V is TRBV29-1 and J is TRBJ1-1, with a weak D call TRBD1 (6 bases). The CDR3 has 11 amino acids. The V gene's germline CDR1 is SQVTM and CDR2 ANQGSEA. Deletions cut 4 bases from V and 11 bases from J, with 14 bases between.

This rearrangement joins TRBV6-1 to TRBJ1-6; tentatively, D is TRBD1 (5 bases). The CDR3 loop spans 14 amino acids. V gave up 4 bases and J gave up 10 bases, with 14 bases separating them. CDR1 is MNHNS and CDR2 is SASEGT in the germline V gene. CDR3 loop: CASSGFRVGSPLHF. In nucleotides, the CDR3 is TGTGCCAGCAGTGGTTTCAGGGTTGGCTCACCCCTCCACTTT.

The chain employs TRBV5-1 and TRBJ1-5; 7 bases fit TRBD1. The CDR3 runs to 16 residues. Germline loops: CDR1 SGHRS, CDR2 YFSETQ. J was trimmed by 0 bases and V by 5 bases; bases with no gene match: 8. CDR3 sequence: CASSAGTDYSNQPQHF. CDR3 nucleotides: TGCGCCAGCAGTGCTGGGACAGATTATAGCAATCAGCCCCAGCATTTT.

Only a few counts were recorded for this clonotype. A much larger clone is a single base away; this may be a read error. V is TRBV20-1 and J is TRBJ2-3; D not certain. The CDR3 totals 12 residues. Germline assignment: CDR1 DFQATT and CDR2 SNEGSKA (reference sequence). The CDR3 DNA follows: TGCCCTTATACCCGCAGCACAGATACGCAGTATTTT. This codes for CPYTRSTDTQYF.

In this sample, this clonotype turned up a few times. In DNA, the CDR3 is TGTGCCAGCAGCCACGCAGGGGGCTTTACAAACACCATATATTTT. Amino acid sequence: CASSHAGGFTNTIYF. J is TRBJ1-3 and V is TRBV3-1, with 8 nucleotides matching TRBD1. Trimming at V came to 3 bases and at J to 6 bases, leaving 7 bases not matched to a gene. The CDR3 sequence is 15 residues long. Germline CDR1 and CDR2: LGHDT and YNNKEL (reference sequence).

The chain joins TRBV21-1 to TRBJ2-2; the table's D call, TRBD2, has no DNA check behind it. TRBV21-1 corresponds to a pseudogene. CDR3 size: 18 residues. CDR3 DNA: TGTGCCAGCAGCAAAGGACTCGAGCAGCGGGACGGCACCGGGGAGCTGTTTTTT. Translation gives CASSKGLEQRDGTGELFF.

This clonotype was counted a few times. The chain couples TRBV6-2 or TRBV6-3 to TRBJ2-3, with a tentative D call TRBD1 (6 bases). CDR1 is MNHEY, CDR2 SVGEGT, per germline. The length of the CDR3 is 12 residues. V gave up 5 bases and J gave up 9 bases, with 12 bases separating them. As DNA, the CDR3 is TGTGCCAGCAGTGAGGAAGGACAGACGCAGTATTTT. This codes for CASSEEGQTQYF.

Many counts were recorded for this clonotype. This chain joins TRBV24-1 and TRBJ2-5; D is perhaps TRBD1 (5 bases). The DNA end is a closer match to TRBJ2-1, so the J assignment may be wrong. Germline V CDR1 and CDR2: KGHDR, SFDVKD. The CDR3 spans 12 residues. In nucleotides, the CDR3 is TGTGCCACCGATGGGGCGAGCCCTGAGCAGTTCTTC. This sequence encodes CATDGASPEQFF.

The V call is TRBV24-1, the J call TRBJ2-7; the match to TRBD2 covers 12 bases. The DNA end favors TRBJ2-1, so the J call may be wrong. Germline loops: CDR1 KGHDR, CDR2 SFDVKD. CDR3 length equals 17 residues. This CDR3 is CATSDLNVPSGRDEQFF. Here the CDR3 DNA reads TGTGCCACCAGTGATTTGAATGTGCCTAGCGGGAGGGATGAGCAGTTCTTC.

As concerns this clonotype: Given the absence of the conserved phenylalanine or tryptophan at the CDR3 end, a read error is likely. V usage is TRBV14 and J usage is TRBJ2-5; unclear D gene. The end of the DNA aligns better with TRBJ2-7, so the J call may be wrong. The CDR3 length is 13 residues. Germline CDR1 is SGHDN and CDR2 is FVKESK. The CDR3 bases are TGTGCCAGCAGCCAAGAAGGGTATAGCGAGCAGTACTCC. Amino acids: CASSQEGYSEQYS.

The CDR3 is CSAVTGPKYNEQFF. As DNA, the CDR3 is TGCAGTGCGGTGACAGGTCCCAAATACAATGAGCAGTTCTTC. The rearrangement links TRBV20-1 to TRBJ2-1, with a possible D match to TRBD1 (6 bases). Trimming shortened V by 6 bases and J by 4 bases, and 16 bases separated the two germline ends. The CDR3 extends over 14 amino acids. Per germline, CDR1 DFQATT and CDR2 SNEGSKA (reference sequence).

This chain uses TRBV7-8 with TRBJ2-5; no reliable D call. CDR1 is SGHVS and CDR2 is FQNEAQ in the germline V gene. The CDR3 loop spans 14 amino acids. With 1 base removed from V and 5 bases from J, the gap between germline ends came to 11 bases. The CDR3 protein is CASSLGIFLETQYF. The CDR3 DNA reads TGTGCCAGCAGCTTAGGGATCTTTTTGGAGACCCAGTACTTC. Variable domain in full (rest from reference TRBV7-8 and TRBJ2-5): GAGVSQSPRYKVAKRGQDVALRCDPISGHVSLFWYQQALGQGPEFLTYFQNEAQLDKSGLPSDRFFAERPEGSVSTLKIQRTQQEDSAVYLCASSLGIFLETQYFGPGTRLLVL.

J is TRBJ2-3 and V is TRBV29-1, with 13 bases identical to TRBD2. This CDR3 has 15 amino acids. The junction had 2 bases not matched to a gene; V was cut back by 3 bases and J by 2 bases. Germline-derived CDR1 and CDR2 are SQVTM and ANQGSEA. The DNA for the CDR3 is TGCAGCGTTGAGGGACTAGCGGGGTACACAGATACGCAGTATTTT. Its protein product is CSVEGLAGYTDTQYF.

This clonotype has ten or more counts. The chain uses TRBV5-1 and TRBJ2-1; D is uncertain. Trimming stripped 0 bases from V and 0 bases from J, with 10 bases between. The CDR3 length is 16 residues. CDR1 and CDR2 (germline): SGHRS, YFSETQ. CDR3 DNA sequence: TGCGCCAGCAGCTTGGTTAGCAAAAGCTCCTACAATGAGCAGTTCTTC. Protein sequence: CASSLVSKSSYNEQFF. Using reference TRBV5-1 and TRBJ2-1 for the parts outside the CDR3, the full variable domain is KAGVTQTPRYLIKTRGQQVTLSCSPISGHRSVSWYQQTPGQGLQFLFEYFSETQRNKGNFPGRFSGRQFSNSRSEMNVSTLELGDSALYLCASSLVSKSSYNEQFFGPGTRLTVL.

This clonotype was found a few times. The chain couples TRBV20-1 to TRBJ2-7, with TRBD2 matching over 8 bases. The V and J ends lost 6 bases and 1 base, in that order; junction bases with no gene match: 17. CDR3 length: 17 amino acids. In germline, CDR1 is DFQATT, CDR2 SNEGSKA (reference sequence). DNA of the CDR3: TGCAGTGCCCAACGGACGGATGGCGGGGGGCTTTCCTACGAGCAGTACTTC. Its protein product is CSAQRTDGGGLSYEQYF.

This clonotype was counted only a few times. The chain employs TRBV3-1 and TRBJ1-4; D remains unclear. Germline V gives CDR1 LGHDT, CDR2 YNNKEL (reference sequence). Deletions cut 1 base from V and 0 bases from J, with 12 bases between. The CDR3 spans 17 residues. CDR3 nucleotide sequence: TGTGCCAGCAGCCAAGGGAATACCGGGGCAACTAATGAAAAACTGTTTTTT. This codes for CASSQGNTGATNEKLFF. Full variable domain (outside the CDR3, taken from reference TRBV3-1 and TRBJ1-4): DTAVSQTPKYLVTQMGNDKSIKCEQNLGHDTMYWYKQDSKKFLKIMFSYNNKELIINETVPNRFSPKSPDKAHLNLHINSLELGDSAVYFCASSQGNTGATNEKLFFGSGTQLSVL.